The next 19 T cell receptor beta chains were all read from a single sample in a study of T cells expressing NK-cell markers. TCRdb re-called the 5' RACE reads, yielding one record per CDR3 amino acid sequence without DNA. The clone table shows about 30,000 distinct CDR3 sequences, with the ten largest holding 50% to 75%. Sequencing input: blood T cells: a sorted CD56 or NKG2C T cell subset, CD4+ or CD8+ T cells, or bulk PBMC T cells (not recorded which). Receptors were obtained from a woman between 18 and 69 years old in good health.

This sequence joins TRBV5-1 and TRBJ2-3; TCRdb proposes TRBD2, but this gene call is untestable without DNA. CDR3 size: 15 residues. The germline V gene encodes CDR1 SGHRS and CDR2 YFSETQ. This chain's CDR3 is CASSLKPGLTDTQYF.

This chain links TRBV5-1 with TRBJ2-6. This CDR3 comprises 17 residues. Germline CDR1 and CDR2: SGHRS and YFSETQ. CDR3 amino acids: CASSSTPYPSGANVLTF.

This chain joins TRBV5-1 and TRBJ1-1; TCRdb names TRBD1, which stays unverified in the absence of DNA. From germline, CDR1 is SGHRS and CDR2 YFSETQ. There are 17 residues in the CDR3. CDR3 sequence reads: CASSLGQGAIGDTEAFF.

CDR3 protein: CASSFSLGYTKNIQYF. V is TRBV5-5 and J is TRBJ2-4; with no DNA, the TCRdb D assignment of TRBD1 cannot be verified. The CDR3 contains 16 residues. The V gene's germline CDR1 is SGHKS and CDR2 YYEKEE (reference sequence).

The V call is TRBV5-5, the J call TRBJ2-3; the TCRdb call, TRBD2, lacks DNA for checking. CDR3 length: 16 amino acids. Looked up from germline, CDR1 is SGHKS and CDR2 is YYEKEE (reference sequence). This CDR3 is CASSWGSGGGADTQYF.

This chain connects TRBV12-3 or TRBV12-4 to TRBJ2-5; TCRdb's D call of TRBD2 is untestable without DNA. CDR3 size: 15 residues. The CDR3 loop reads CASSLSGGLQETQYF.

The chain is built from TRBV27 and TRBJ2-5; the D call from TCRdb, TRBD1, cannot be confirmed without DNA. Germline CDR1 MNHEY, CDR2 SMNVEV (reference sequence). This CDR3 region has 14 residues. The CDR3 loop reads CASSSGTPGGTQYF.

The V gene is TRBV12-3 or TRBV12-4, the J gene TRBJ2-5. The CDR3 contains 14 residues. The CDR3 region is CASSADRYQETQYF.

This sequence joins TRBV5-1 and TRBJ2-5; TCRdb outputs TRBD1, but without DNA this stays unchecked. The length of the CDR3 is 14 residues. CDR1 is SGHRS, CDR2 YFSETQ, per germline. The CDR3 loop is CASSLGGAQETQYF.

This chain links TRBV7-3 with TRBJ1-1. This CDR3 is 16 amino acids long. Looked up from germline, CDR1 is SGHTA and CDR2 is FQGTGA. CDR3 in amino acids: CASSLTSGRWDTEAFF. The variable domain in full, completed from reference TRBV7-3 and TRBJ1-1, reads GAGVSQTPSNKVTEKGKYVELRCDPISGHTALYWYRQSLGQGPEFLIYFQGTGAADDSGLPNDRFFAVRPEGSVSTLKIQRTERGDSAVYLCASSLTSGRWDTEAFFGQGTRLTVV.

The chain recombines TRBV10-3 with TRBJ2-3; TCRdb gives TRBD2 as the D gene, but with no DNA this cannot be confirmed. The CDR3 has 14 amino acids. The germline V gene encodes CDR1 ENHRY and CDR2 SYGVKD. This CDR3 reads CAITSGRGEDTQYF.

The chain uses TRBV14 and TRBJ1-1; the D gene TCRdb calls, TRBD1, cannot be checked with no DNA. Germline V gene sequence: CDR1 SGHDN, CDR2 FVKESK. This CDR3 comprises 19 residues. The CDR3 region is CASSQVGTDLSLFETEAFF.

The chain combines TRBV3-1 with TRBJ2-1; TCRdb calls TRBD1, which cannot be checked without DNA. CDR1 and CDR2 (germline): LGHDT, YNNKEL (reference sequence). The CDR3 consists of 16 residues. The CDR3 here is CASSQEPLISYNEQFF.

The rearrangement joins TRBV20-1 to TRBJ1-2; TCRdb reports TRBD1, a call that lacks DNA to check it against. The length of the CDR3 is 15 residues. Germline loops: CDR1 DFQATT, CDR2 SNEGSKA (reference sequence). CDR3 region: CSARVTGDAYYGYTF.

The V call is TRBV7-9, the J call TRBJ2-7; checking the TCRdb D call of TRBD2 is not possible without DNA. This CDR3 region has 15 residues. CDR1 and CDR2 from the germline V gene are SEHNR and FQNEAQ (reference sequence). CDR3 sequence: CASSPRASSLYEQYF.

The chain uses TRBV20-1 and TRBJ2-1; TCRdb returns TRBD2, unconfirmable since there is no DNA. CDR3 length: 13 residues. Per the germline V gene, CDR1 is DFQATT and CDR2 is SNEGSKA (reference sequence). CDR3 in amino acids: CSARGGDISSQFF.

V gene TRBV5-1 combines with J gene TRBJ1-4. Germline assignment: CDR1 SGHRS and CDR2 YFSETQ. CDR3 length equals 14 residues. The CDR3 loop reads CASSLEKGNEKLFF.

CDR3 amino acids: CSARVGLASDTQYF. The chain recombines TRBV20-1 with TRBJ2-3. Germline V gene sequence: CDR1 DFQATT, CDR2 SNEGSKA (reference sequence). The CDR3 spans 14 residues.

The gene calls are TRBV7-2 and TRBJ2-7; TCRdb lists TRBD1, though no DNA is available to test this call. This CDR3 contains 14 residues. Germline V gives CDR1 SGHTA, CDR2 FQGNSA. The CDR3 spells CASSFWGSTYEQYF.